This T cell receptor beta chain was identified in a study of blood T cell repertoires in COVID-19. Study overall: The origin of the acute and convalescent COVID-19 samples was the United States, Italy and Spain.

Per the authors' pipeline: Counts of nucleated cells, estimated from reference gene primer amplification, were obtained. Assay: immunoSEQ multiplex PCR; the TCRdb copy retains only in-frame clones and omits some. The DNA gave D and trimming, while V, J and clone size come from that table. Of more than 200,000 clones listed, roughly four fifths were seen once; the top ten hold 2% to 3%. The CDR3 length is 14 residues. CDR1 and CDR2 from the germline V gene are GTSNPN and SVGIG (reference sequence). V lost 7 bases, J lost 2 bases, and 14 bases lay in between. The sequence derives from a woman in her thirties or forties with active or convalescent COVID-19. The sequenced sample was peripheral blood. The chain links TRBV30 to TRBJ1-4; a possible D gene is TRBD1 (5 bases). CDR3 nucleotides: TGTGCCTTGCCGACCGGGGGGACTAATGAAAAACTGTTTTTT. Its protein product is CALPTGGTNEKLFF. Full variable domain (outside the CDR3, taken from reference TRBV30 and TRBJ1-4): SQTIHQWPATLVQPVGSPLSLECTVEGTSNPNLYWYRQAAGRGLQLLFYSVGIGQISSEVPQNLSASRPQDRQFILSSKKLLLSDSGFYLCALPTGGTNEKLFFGSGTQLSVL.